The source of this TCR beta chain is a study of shared clonotypes between healthy human individuals (dated by TCRdb to 2019 to 2021). Regarding the complete study: The cohort comprised two women and a few men aged 18 to 49 years. For each donor, three plates each were used for CD4 naive and CD4 memory, two plates were used for CD8 naive, and one plate was used for CD8 memory. The study deeply sequenced blood TCR repertoires of five healthy adults to estimate repertoire size and the extent of clonotype sharing between individuals. To increase sequencing depth and limit assay-specific biases, TCR repertoire library preparation and sequencing were carried out by different laboratories using diverse techniques. Per donor, leukapheresis produced somewhere between about 0.94 and 10 billion PBMCs. Overall study results and their limits: Incomplete sequencing was indicated by rarefaction of sorted-subset datasets, despite the large sequencing depth. Across a few donors, around 5% of naive CD4, around 3.3% of naive CD8, about 2.3% of memory CD4, and 0.4% of memory CD8 clonotypes were shared. Larger estimated clonotype richness was generally found for naive subsets than for memory subsets. Sampling was restricted to blood, and TCR repertoires in tissues likely differ from the TCR repertoires found in blood. Based on pairwise subsampling, the degree of clonotype sharing among donors was expected to be affected by sequencing depth. Compared with non-shared clonotypes, the clonotypes found in all four sorted-subset donors had higher generation probabilities. The genetic and exposure-history diversity represented was limited by the small number of donors.

Using the deep immunoSEQ assay, multiplex PCR amplified TCR CDR3 regions from genomic DNA. Genomic DNA extracted from each cell subset was distributed evenly over all wells of several immunoSEQ 96-well plates, and each plate served as one replicate. For sorted subsets, each replicate PCR was loaded with 200 ng genomic DNA, equivalent to some 27,000 T cell genomes. Purified libraries were quantified with a Qubit 3.0 fluorometer, sized on a Bioanalyzer 2100, and re-quantified with the KAPA Library Quantification kit. A separate single-read 150-cycle Illumina NextSeq 550 flow cell was used to sequence each immunoSEQ 96-well plate. Per the authors' processing: The immunoSEQ output contained only junctional sequences without quality scores, so filtering could not match that applied to full-length reads. Sequences were annotated with PyIR, a Python wrapper for IgBLAST v1.9, using IMGT germline references to assign V/J genes and CDR3. Reads were removed for weak V/J assignments (E-value above 1e-6), missing CDR3, stop codons, out-of-frame junctions, or ambiguous translated residues. V3J clonotypes were defined as sequences sharing an identical inferred V gene, J gene, and CDR3 amino acid sequence. Percentage overlap between repertoires was computed as shared unique clonotypes divided by the size of the smaller repertoire. Repertoire richness was assessed with RTK rarefaction, the Chao1 estimator, and Recon v2.1 estimates of unobserved clonotypes. Generation probabilities were computed with OLGA for all TCRbeta clonotypes obtained by the gDNA method from several donors. This is the immuneACCESS table as TCRdb keeps it, with only in-frame sequences that have V and J called. A part of the clones is gone; compared with another copy, unresolved V genes explain less than half, and the rest is unexplained. V and J calls and clone size follow that table, whereas D and trimming were derived from the DNA. Within this sample are some 2,500,000 clones, with less than 95% of them counted one time only. 0.37% of the sample lies in the top ten.

From the cysteine through the phenylalanine, the CDR3 covers 14 amino acids. Only the CDR3 part of the read is kept: 42 bases, read in frame from the first base. Relative to germline, V is 0 bases shorter and J is 0 bases shorter, with 5 bases between their ends. CDR1 and CDR2 (SGHRS, YFSETQ) derive from the germline V gene. To note about this clone: No cognate antigen has been identified for it. Base-call qualities are not available, and no considerably larger clone is one nucleotide away. This sample also contains other DNA sequences that code for the same CDR3.

The donors were healthy, HIV-negative adults with no recently reported acute infections or vaccinations. Every donor was a Caucasian adult residing in Nashville, Tennessee, USA. CD4+ T cells were enriched through magnetic negative selection, after which naive cells were positively selected on CD45RA and the remaining negative fraction served as the memory subset. Blood was obtained by leukapheresis, after which PBMCs were separated by Ficoll-Histopaque density gradient centrifugation and cryopreserved in liquid nitrogen vapor phase. Analytical flow cytometry was used to check the purity and quantity of every magnetically sorted T cell population. Each sorted fraction had its genomic DNA isolated and then quantified by UV absorbance on a Nanodrop 2000c.

Specimen: naive CD4+ T cells from PBMCs. Reading the label with the study, this specimen's cell subset or site is: CD45RA+ positively selected. The sequence is built from TRBV5-1 and TRBJ2-3; the D gene identity is not certain. This receptor was obtained from a man younger than 35 in good health. Some clones in this sample may be carry-over from other donors' samples. The CDR3 reads CASSLGGSTDTQYF. The DNA is TGCGCCAGCAGCTTGGGGGGTAGCACAGATACGCAGTATTTT.